A selection of T cell receptor beta chains follows, all from one sample in a study of chronic HIV infection and antiretroviral therapy. A single record per CDR3 protein comes from TCRdb applying MiXCR to the 5' RACE reads. The table lists some 46,000 distinct CDR3 sequences, about 18% of them singletons. Sequenced sample: peripheral blood. These receptors originate from an adult who had HIV and had not received antiretroviral therapy, or was an uninfected healthy control (not recorded which). CDR3s include the opening cysteine and the closing phenylalanine or tryptophan. D genes are given only for firm matches. Not all rows give a size; the values are once, few, many and, for expanded clones, a class.

D gene | J gene | CDR3 length | V gene | clone size | CDR3 DNA | CDR3 protein
- | TRBJ2-3 | 14 | TRBV7-9 | - | TGTGCCAGCAGCCTCTCCCCTAGCACAGATACGCAGTATTTT | CASSLSPSTDTQYF
- | TRBJ1-5 | 14 | TRBV29-1 | - | TGCAGCGTTGCGCAGGGGTCAGGCAATCAGCCCCAGCATTTT | CSVAQGSGNQPQHF
- | TRBJ1-4 | 17 | TRBV28 | - | TGTGCCAGCAGTTTCCTTGCAGGATCCCCAACTAATGAAAAACTGTTTTTT | CASSFLAGSPTNEKLFF
- | TRBJ2-7 | 13 | TRBV24-1 | - | TGTGCCACCAGTGATGCAGGGATTTACGAGCAGTACTTC | CATSDAGIYEQYF
TRBD1 | TRBJ1-5 | 18 | TRBV24-1 | - | TGTGCCACCAGTGATCCGGACAGGGGGCGCGGCGGCAATCAGCCCCAGCATTTT | CATSDPDRGRGGNQPQHF
- | TRBJ2-3 | 13 | TRBV6-5 | few | TGTGCCAGCAGTTACCAACACACAGATACGCAGTATTTT | CASSYQHTDTQYF
TRBD2 | TRBJ2-7 | 17 | TRBV5-1 | few | TGCGCCAGCAGCTTGGCGCGGGAGGGCCCTTCTTTTTACGAGCAGTACTTC | CASSLAREGPSFYEQYF
- | TRBJ2-7 | 14 | TRBV29-1 | - | TGCAGCGTTGTGGCAGCTAGGGGCTCCTACGAGCAGTACTTC | CSVVAARGSYEQYF
TRBD2 | TRBJ2-7 | 18 | TRBV28 | few | TGTGCCAGCAGTTTTTCTCTAGCGGGAGAGGAGGCCTCCTACGAGCAGTACTTC | CASSFSLAGEEASYEQYF
- | TRBJ2-2 | 15 | TRBV5-1 | - | TGCGCCAGCAGCCGGGACCCCTCGAGCACCGGGGAGCTGTTTTTT | CASSRDPSSTGELFF
- | TRBJ2-7 | 17 | TRBV28 | - | TGTGCCAGCAGTTTATGGGTACAGCGTGCAGACTCCTACGAGCAGTACTTC | CASSLWVQRADSYEQYF
- | TRBJ1-1 | 13 | TRBV10-3 | few | TGTGCCATCAGTGTAAAGACTGAGACTGAAGCTTTCTTT | CAISVKTETEAFF
- | TRBJ1-5 | 15 | TRBV30 | many | TGTGCCTGGAGTGTACCAGGGCTAAGCAATCAGCCCCAGCATTTT | CAWSVPGLSNQPQHF
- | TRBJ2-4 | 14 | TRBV4-1 | few | TGCGCCAGCAGCCAAGATCCGGGACTTTCCATTCAGTACTTC | CASSQDPGLSIQYF
TRBD2 | TRBJ2-1 | 15 | TRBV29-1 | - | TGCAGCGTTCTTACGGGGGGGAGGGCCAAGAATGAGCAGTTCTTC | CSVLTGGRAKNEQFF
- | TRBJ1-4 | 15 | TRBV4-1 | - | TGCGCAAGCAGGAATCTCGCCCACGGGGATGAAAAACTGTTTTTT | CASRNLAHGDEKLFF
- | TRBJ1-1 | 11 | TRBV29-1 | - | TGCAGCGTTTCTATTAACACTGAAGCTTTCTTT | CSVSINTEAFF
TRBD1 | TRBJ1-1 | 15 | TRBV12-3/TRBV12-4 | few | TGTGCCAGCAGCACAGGGGGGGGCCCTCCCAGTGAAGCTTTCTTT | CASSTGGGPPSEAFF
- | TRBJ1-1 | 13 | TRBV7-2 | few | TGTGCCAGCAGCCCCGCCAGGGCCACTGAAGCTTTCTTT | CASSPARATEAFF
TRBD2 | TRBJ2-1 | 17 | TRBV12-3/TRBV12-4 | - | TGTGCCAGCAGTCCGCCTTGGAGGACTAGCGGGCACAATGAGCAGTTCTTC | CASSPPWRTSGHNEQFF
- | TRBJ2-3 | 13 | TRBV28 | - | TGTGCCAGCAGTCGACTAAGCACAGATACGCAGTATTTT | CASSRLSTDTQYF
- | TRBJ2-7 | 13 | TRBV28 | few | TGTGCCAGCAGTTCCTCCTTTGGTAGCGAGCAGTACTTC | CASSSSFGSEQYF
- | TRBJ2-1 | 11 | TRBV11-3 | - | TGTGCCAGCAGCTTAGACAACGCGCAGTTCTTC | CASSLDNAQFF
- | TRBJ1-5 | 15 | TRBV27 | few | TGTGCCAGCAGTCCAGGCTTGGGTGAGAATCAGCCCCAGCATTTT | CASSPGLGENQPQHF
TRBD1 | TRBJ2-1 | 14 | TRBV10-2 | - | TGCGCCAGCAGGAGGGACAGCTCCTACAATGAGCAGTTCTTC | CASRRDSSYNEQFF
- | TRBJ1-1 | 16 | TRBV28 | - | TGTGCCAGCAGTTTGGGAGGACCGAACATGAACACTGAAGCTTTCTTT | CASSLGGPNMNTEAFF
- | TRBJ1-3 | 15 | TRBV28 | - | TGTGCCAGCAGTTTTCCAGTCTCCTCTGGAAACACCATATATTTT | CASSFPVSSGNTIYF
TRBD2 | TRBJ2-2 | 15 | TRBV29-1 | once | TGCAGCGCTGACCTGGGACTAGCGGGCCCCGGGGAGCTGTTTTTT | CSADLGLAGPGELFF
- | TRBJ1-2 | 11 | TRBV2 | - | TGTGCCAGCGTAACGGTCTATGGCTACACCTTC | CASVTVYGYTF
- | TRBJ1-1 | 18 | TRBV6-1 | few | TGTGCCAGCAGTGAAGAGCTGGGAGGTATGACGCGGAACACTGAAGCTTTCTTT | CASSEELGGMTRNTEAFF
TRBD1 | TRBJ1-5 | 13 | TRBV4-1 | once | TGCGCCAGCAGCCCAGGACAGGGGCTGGCCCAGCATTTT | CASSPGQGLAQHF
TRBD2 | TRBJ2-3 | 13 | TRBV7-3 | - | TGTGCCAGCGGGGCGGGAGGGACAGATACGCAGTATTTT | CASGAGGTDTQYF
- | TRBJ2-1 | 14 | TRBV9 | - | TGTGCCAGCAGCCCGAGCGGTACCGGCGATGAGCAGTTCTTC | CASSPSGTGDEQFF
- | TRBJ2-7 | 11 | TRBV28 | - | TGTGCCAGCAGTTTAGTCCACGAGCAGTACTTC | CASSLVHEQYF
- | TRBJ2-6 | 16 | TRBV28 | - | TGTGCCAGCAGTTTCCGACGGTTTAATAGGGCCAACGTCCTGACTTTC | CASSFRRFNRANVLTF
- | TRBJ2-2 | 12 | TRBV25-1 | once | TGTGCCAGCAGTCTCCCCAACGGGGAGCTGTTTTTT | CASSLPNGELFF
TRBD2 | TRBJ2-3 | 15 | TRBV24-1 | - | TGTGCCACCAGTGCCCGTCTAGCGGACACAGATACGCAGTATTTT | CATSARLADTDTQYF
- | TRBJ2-5 | 13 | TRBV12-3/TRBV12-4 | - | TGTGCCAGCAGCTCGGCAGCCGTGGAGACCCAGTACTTC | CASSSAAVETQYF
TRBD1 | TRBJ2-7 | 13 | TRBV14 | - | TGTGCCAGCAGCCGAGACAGGGGGTACGAGCAGTACTTC | CASSRDRGYEQYF
- | TRBJ1-5 | 17 | TRBV28 | - | TGTGCCAGCAGCGCAGAAAGCGGGGGGCTGAGCAATCAGCCCCAGCATTTT | CASSAESGGLSNQPQHF
- | TRBJ1-1 | 11 | TRBV20-1 | - | TGCAGTGCTCAGGCGGGGGGCGAAGCTTTCTTT | CSAQAGGEAFF
TRBD2 | TRBJ2-7 | 15 | TRBV5-1 | few | TGCGCCAGCAGCTTGGGAGCGGGAGGTGCCTACGAGCAGTACTTC | CASSLGAGGAYEQYF
TRBD1 | TRBJ2-7 | 15 | TRBV28 | few | TGTGCCAGCAGTTTAGCCGGGACAGGGGGCAGGGAGCAGTACTTC | CASSLAGTGGREQYF
- | TRBJ1-1 | 14 | TRBV7-3 | - | TGTGCCAGCAAATCAGGTAGCTCGAACACTGAAGCTTTCTTT | CASKSGSSNTEAFF
TRBD1 | TRBJ2-7 | 15 | TRBV27 | few | TGTGCCAGCAGTTTATCGACAGGGTGGGGCTACGAGCAGTACTTC | CASSLSTGWGYEQYF
- | TRBJ2-7 | 14 | TRBV6-5 | - | TGTGCCAGCAGTTACCGGGGGGCGGGATACGAGCAGTACTTC | CASSYRGAGYEQYF
TRBD2 | TRBJ2-5 | 14 | TRBV29-1 | - | TGCAGCGTTGATGGCCGGGAGGGCCAAGAGACCCAGTACTTC | CSVDGREGQETQYF
TRBD2 | TRBJ2-1 | 18 | TRBV12-3/TRBV12-4 | - | TGTGCCAGCAGTTCCTTAGCGGGAGGGGTCCCATCCTACAATGAGCAGTTCTTC | CASSSLAGGVPSYNEQFF
TRBD1 | TRBJ1-4 | 15 | TRBV10-3 | - | TGTGCCATCGGGGGACAGGGCCAGGGAGGTGAAAAACTGTTTTTT | CAIGGQGQGGEKLFF
TRBD2 | TRBJ2-1 | 15 | TRBV28 | - | TGTGCCAGCAGACCAGCGGGAGCGGGCTACAATGAGCAGTTCTTC | CASRPAGAGYNEQFF
TRBD2 | TRBJ2-3 | 13 | TRBV10-3 | - | TGTGCCATCGGGGGGGGTTACACAGATACGCAGTATTTT | CAIGGGYTDTQYF
- | TRBJ2-1 | 17 | TRBV28 | - | TGTGCCAGCAGCTCTCTGGACAGTCCAAGCAATTACAATGAGCAGTTCTTC | CASSSLDSPSNYNEQFF
TRBD2 | TRBJ2-7 | 15 | TRBV28 | - | TGTGCCAGCAGTGGCGGGACTAGCGGACTCTACGAGCAGTACTTC | CASSGGTSGLYEQYF